The next 17 T cell receptor beta chains were all read from a single sample in a study of shared clonotypes between healthy human individuals. TCRdb's table, derived via immunoSEQ multiplex PCR, lists solely in-frame clones and lacks some. Among about 980,000 clones, about three quarters were seen once, and the ten largest hold about 1.5%. Sequences were obtained from memory CD4+ T cells sorted from blood. Subset given: CD45RA-negative fraction. These receptor sequences come from a man aged 18-30 years in good health.

This clone was detected only a few times. The CDR3 bases are TGTGCCTGGAGAAGAGGGGGCCGCACTGAAGCTTTCTTT. Its translation: CAWRRGGRTEAFF. The gene calls are TRBV30 and TRBJ1-1; 7 nucleotides align to TRBD1. CDR3 length: 13 amino acids. Germline V gene sequence: CDR1 GTSNPN, CDR2 SVGIG (reference sequence). V lost 3 bases and J lost 4; bases outside the gene matches: 5.

The chain uses TRBV7-9 and TRBJ1-2, with a tentative D call TRBD1 (6 bases). Trimming took off 3 bases at V and 4 bases at J, with 15 bases between the two ends. This CDR3 has 15 residues. Germline CDR1 reads SEHNR; CDR2 reads FQNEAQ (reference sequence). The CDR3 reads CASSFPLQGIYGYTF. The CDR3, as DNA: TGTGCCAGCAGCTTCCCTTTACAGGGAATCTATGGCTACACCTTC.

The chain employs TRBV19 and TRBJ2-1; D is ambiguous. This CDR3 is built from 11 residues. CDR1 is LNHDA and CDR2 is SQIVND in the germline V gene (reference sequence). V was clipped by 7 bases and J by 6 bases, with 7 bases between them. The CDR3 reads CASTKSNEQFF. CDR3 DNA sequence: TGTGCCAGTACTAAATCCAATGAGCAGTTCTTC.

The chain employs TRBV7-2 and TRBJ2-5; 8 nucleotides agree with TRBD2. V trimming: 3 bases; J trimming: 2 bases; junction bases outside the gene matches: 5. Per germline, CDR1 SGHTA and CDR2 FQGNSA. The CDR3 covers 15 residues. The CDR3 DNA reads TGTGCCAGCAGCTTGTTTAGCGGGGCGCAAGAGACCCAGTACTTC. Residues: CASSLFSGAQETQYF.

CDR3 sequence (DNA): TGTGCCAGCAGCCACAGGAGCCAGATCAGGAACACTGAAGCTTTCTTT. As protein: CASSHRSQIRNTEAFF. The chain recombines TRBV5-8 with TRBJ1-1; possibly TRBD1 for D (5 bases). Trimming pared 4 bases from V and 1 base from J, leaving 17 bases between. The germline V gene encodes CDR1 SGHTS and CDR2 YDEGEE. CDR3 length: 16 residues. Full variable domain (rest looked up from reference TRBV5-8 and TRBJ1-1): EAGVTQSPTHLIKTRGQQATLRCSPISGHTSVYWYQQALGLGLQFLLWYDEGEERNRGNFPPRFSGRQFPNYSSELNVNALELEDSALYLCASSHRSQIRNTEAFFGQGTRLTVV.

The rearrangement links TRBV27 to TRBJ1-6; no clear D. CDR3 length: 14 amino acids. V shed 6 bases and J shed 6 bases, with 12 bases lying between them. Germline loops: CDR1 MNHEY, CDR2 SMNVEV (reference sequence). This CDR3 reads CASRDPGINSPLHF. The CDR3 DNA reads TGTGCCAGCAGGGACCCGGGGATTAATTCACCCCTCCACTTT.

CDR3 in amino acids: CASSQVGQELETQYF. DNA for the CDR3: TGCGCCAGCAGCCAAGTTGGACAGGAACTGGAGACCCAGTACTTC. The V and J genes are TRBV4-3 and TRBJ2-5, with TRBD1 identical over 7 bases. With V trimmed by 1 base and J by 5 bases, 7 bases remained unmatched. This CDR3 has 15 residues. Germline V CDR1 and CDR2: LGHNA, YSLEER.

The chain has TRBV9 and TRBJ2-1, with D tentatively TRBD1 (6 bases). The CDR3 is 18 amino acids. Germline-derived CDR1 and CDR2 are SGDLS and YYNGEE. V shed 3 bases and J shed 9 bases, with 28 bases lying between them. The CDR3 protein is CASSAQLGTGTTRGEQFF. CDR3 nucleotides: TGTGCCAGCAGCGCCCAATTGGGGACCGGGACCACCAGGGGTGAGCAGTTCTTC.

This clone was counted between two and nine times. The chain has TRBV4-3 and TRBJ2-3, with TRBD2 matching 9 bases. V lost 0 bases and J lost 2; bases outside the gene matches: 6. Germline V gene lookup returns CDR1 LGHNA and CDR2 YSLEER. CDR3 length: 17 amino acids. In nucleotides, the CDR3 is TGCGCCAGCAGCCAAGATCTCCCTAGCGGGACCACAGATACGCAGTATTTT. Its translation: CASSQDLPSGTTDTQYF.

The chain carries TRBV9 and TRBJ2-5, with 7 bases aligning to TRBD1. Germline loops: CDR1 SGDLS, CDR2 YYNGEE. The V gene end was trimmed by 6 bases and the J gene end by 3 bases; junction bases not matched to a gene: 14. This CDR3 is 16 amino acids long. Here the CDR3 DNA reads TGTGCCAGCAACCCATCCAAGGGGGCGGTGGAAGAGACCCAGTACTTC. It codes for CASNPSKGAVEETQYF.

The chain joins TRBV5-1 to TRBJ2-5, with D hard to call. The CDR3 sequence is 13 residues long. The germline gives CDR1 SGHRS, CDR2 YFSETQ. Trimming pared 4 bases from V and 5 bases from J, leaving 12 bases between. In DNA, the CDR3 is TGCGCCAGCAGCCTCCTTGGAACTGAGACCCAGTACTTC. This translates into CASSLLGTETQYF.

The chain joins TRBV30 to TRBJ2-1; TRBD2 agrees at 7 bases. V lost 0 bases to trimming and J lost 5 bases; unmatched junction nucleotides: 4. The CDR3 length is 14 residues. Germline V CDR1 and CDR2: GTSNPN, SVGIG (reference sequence). The CDR3 DNA sequence: TGTGCCTGGAGTGTACTTCTAGCGGACAATGAGCAGTTCTTC. It yields the protein CAWSVLLADNEQFF.

V usage is TRBV19 and J usage is TRBJ1-5, with TRBD1 as a possible D gene (5 bases). The V gene's germline CDR1 is LNHDA and CDR2 SQIVND (reference sequence). V lost 9 bases, J lost 0 bases, and 12 bases lay in between. CDR3 length: 14 residues. This CDR3 reads CASRAANSNQPQHF. CDR3 coding DNA: TGTGCCAGCAGGGCGGCGAATAGCAATCAGCCCCAGCATTTT.

V gene TRBV9 combines with J gene TRBJ1-4, with 9 bases that match TRBD1. Trimming took 3 bases from V and 2 from J; bases not matched to a gene: 5. Germline values: CDR1 SGDLS, CDR2 YYNGEE. The CDR3 has 16 residues. The CDR3 here is CASSAGTGQTNEKLFF. The CDR3 DNA reads as TGTGCCAGCAGCGCTGGGACAGGGCAGACTAATGAAAAACTGTTTTTT.

J is TRBJ1-4 and V is TRBV6-1, with no clear D. The V end was cut by 7 bases, the J end by 9 bases, with 12 bases between. From germline, CDR1 is MNHNS and CDR2 SASEGT. The CDR3 runs to 12 residues. The CDR3 sequence is CASTEEQKKLFF. Written as DNA, the CDR3 is TGTGCCAGCACCGAAGAACAGAAAAAACTGTTTTTT.

The chain employs TRBV2 and TRBJ2-5, with D perhaps TRBD2 (5 bases). This CDR3 spans 15 amino acids. Germline V gene lookup returns CDR1 SNHLY and CDR2 FYNNEI. Trimming stripped 6 bases from V and 5 bases from J, with 19 bases between. The CDR3 nucleotides read TGTGCCAGCAGGAGGGCGAGAAGTGCCGGGGAGACCCAGTACTTC. It is translated as CASRRARSAGETQYF. The complete variable domain, with remaining parts taken from reference TRBV2 and TRBJ2-5, reads EPEVTQTPSHQVTQMGQEVILRCVPISNHLYFYWYRQILGQKVEFLVSFYNNEISEKSEIFDDQFSVERPDGSNFTLKIRSTKLEDSAMYFCASRRARSAGETQYFGPGTRLLVL.

The table lists this clone with a count of one. V and J are TRBV7-2 and TRBJ2-1, with 11 nucleotides matching TRBD2. The trim removed 3 bases at V and 6 bases at J, leaving 4 bases unmatched. Germline V gene lookup returns CDR1 SGHTA and CDR2 FQGNSA. CDR3 length: 15 amino acids. The CDR3 nucleotides read TGTGCCAGCAGCTTCCTAGCGGGAGGTCGCAATGAGCAGTTCTTC. It encodes CASSFLAGGRNEQFF.